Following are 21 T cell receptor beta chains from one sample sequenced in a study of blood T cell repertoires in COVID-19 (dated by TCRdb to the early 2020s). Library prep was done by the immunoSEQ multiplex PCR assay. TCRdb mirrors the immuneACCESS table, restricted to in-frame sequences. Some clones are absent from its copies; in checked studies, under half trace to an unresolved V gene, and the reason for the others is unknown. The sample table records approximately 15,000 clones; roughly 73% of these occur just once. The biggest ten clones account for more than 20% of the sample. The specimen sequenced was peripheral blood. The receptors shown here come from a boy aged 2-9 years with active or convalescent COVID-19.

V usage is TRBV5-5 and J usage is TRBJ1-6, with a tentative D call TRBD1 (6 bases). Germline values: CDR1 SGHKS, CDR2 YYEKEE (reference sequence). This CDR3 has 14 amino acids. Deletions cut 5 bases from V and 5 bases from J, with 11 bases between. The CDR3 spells CASRPGQNNSPLHF. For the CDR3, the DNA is TGTGCCAGCAGGCCGGGACAAAATAATTCACCCCTCCACTTT.

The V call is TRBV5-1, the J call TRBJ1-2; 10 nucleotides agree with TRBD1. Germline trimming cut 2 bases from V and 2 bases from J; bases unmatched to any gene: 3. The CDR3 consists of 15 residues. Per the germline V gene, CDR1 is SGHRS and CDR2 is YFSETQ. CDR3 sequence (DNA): TGCGCCAGCAGCTTCTCGGGACAGGGGAACTATGGCTACACCTTC. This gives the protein CASSFSGQGNYGYTF.

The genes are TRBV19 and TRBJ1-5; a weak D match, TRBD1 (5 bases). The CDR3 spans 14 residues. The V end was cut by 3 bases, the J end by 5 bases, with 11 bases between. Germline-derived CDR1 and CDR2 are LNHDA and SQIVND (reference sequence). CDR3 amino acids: CASSIGGWDQPQHF. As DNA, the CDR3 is TGTGCCAGTAGTATCGGGGGATGGGATCAGCCCCAGCATTTT.

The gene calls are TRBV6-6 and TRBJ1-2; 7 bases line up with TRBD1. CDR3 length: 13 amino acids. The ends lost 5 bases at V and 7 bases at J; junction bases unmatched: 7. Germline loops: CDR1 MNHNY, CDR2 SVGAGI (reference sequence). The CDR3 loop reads CASSRDSRVGYTF. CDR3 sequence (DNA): TGTGCCAGCAGTCGGGACAGCAGAGTTGGCTACACCTTC.

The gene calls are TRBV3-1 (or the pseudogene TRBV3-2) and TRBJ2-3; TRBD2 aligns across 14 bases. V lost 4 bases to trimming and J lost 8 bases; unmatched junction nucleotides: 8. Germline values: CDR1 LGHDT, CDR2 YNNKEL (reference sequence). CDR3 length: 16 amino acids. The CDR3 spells CASSPPGLAGAGTQYF. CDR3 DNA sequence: TGTGCCAGCAGCCCGCCGGGACTAGCGGGAGCGGGTACGCAGTATTTT.

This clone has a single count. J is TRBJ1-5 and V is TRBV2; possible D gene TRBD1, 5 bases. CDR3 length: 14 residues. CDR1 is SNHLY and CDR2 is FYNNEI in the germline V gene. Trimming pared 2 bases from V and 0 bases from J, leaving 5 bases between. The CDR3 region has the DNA TGTGCCAGCAGTGAAACAGGTAGCAATCAGCCCCAGCATTTT. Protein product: CASSETGSNQPQHF.

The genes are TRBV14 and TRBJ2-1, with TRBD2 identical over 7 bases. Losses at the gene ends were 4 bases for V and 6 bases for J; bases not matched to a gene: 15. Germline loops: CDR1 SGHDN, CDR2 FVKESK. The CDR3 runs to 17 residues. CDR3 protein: CASSPNPGRRGFNEQFF. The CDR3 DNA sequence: TGTGCCAGCAGCCCGAACCCCGGGAGGAGGGGATTCAATGAGCAGTTCTTC.

The CDR3 loop reads CASSVGGQPQHF. The CDR3 nucleotides read TGTGCCAGCAGCGTAGGCGGCCAGCCCCAGCATTTT. The chain uses TRBV7-2 and TRBJ1-5; D remains ambiguous. There are 12 residues in the CDR3. Per germline, CDR1 SGHTA and CDR2 FQGNSA. V was cut by 5 bases and J by 7 bases, with 9 bases left in between.

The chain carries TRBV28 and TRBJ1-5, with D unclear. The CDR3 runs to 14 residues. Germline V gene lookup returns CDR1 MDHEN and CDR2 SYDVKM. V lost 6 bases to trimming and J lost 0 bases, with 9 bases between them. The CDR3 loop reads CASSPTPSNQPQHF. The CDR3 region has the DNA TGTGCCAGCAGCCCTACTCCTAGCAATCAGCCCCAGCATTTT.

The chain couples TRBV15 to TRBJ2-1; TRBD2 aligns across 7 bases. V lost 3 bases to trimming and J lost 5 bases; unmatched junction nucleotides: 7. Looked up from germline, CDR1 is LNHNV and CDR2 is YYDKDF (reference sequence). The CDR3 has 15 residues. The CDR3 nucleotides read TGTGCCACCAGCAGTCCGCCTAGCGGAAACAATGAGCAGTTCTTC. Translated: CATSSPPSGNNEQFF.

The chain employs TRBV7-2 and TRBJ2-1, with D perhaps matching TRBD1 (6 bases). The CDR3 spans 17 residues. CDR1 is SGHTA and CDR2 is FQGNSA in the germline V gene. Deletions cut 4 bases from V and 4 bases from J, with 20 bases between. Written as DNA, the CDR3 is TGTGCCAGCAGCTCTTCCCTAGGCAGGGGTAGGTACAATGAGCAGTTCTTC. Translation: CASSSSLGRGRYNEQFF. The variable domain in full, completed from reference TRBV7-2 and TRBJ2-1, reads GAGVSQSPSNKVTEKGKDVELRCDPISGHTALYWYRQSLGQGLEFLIYFQGNSAPDKSGLPSDRFSAERTGGSVSTLTIQRTQQEDSAVYLCASSSSLGRGRYNEQFFGPGTRLTVL.

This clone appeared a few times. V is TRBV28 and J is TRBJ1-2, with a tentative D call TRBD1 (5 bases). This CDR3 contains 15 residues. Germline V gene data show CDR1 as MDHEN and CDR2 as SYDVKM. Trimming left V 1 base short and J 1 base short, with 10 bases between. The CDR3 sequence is CASSLSAQGNYGYTF. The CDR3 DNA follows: TGTGCCAGCAGTTTATCCGCCCAGGGTAACTATGGCTACACCTTC.

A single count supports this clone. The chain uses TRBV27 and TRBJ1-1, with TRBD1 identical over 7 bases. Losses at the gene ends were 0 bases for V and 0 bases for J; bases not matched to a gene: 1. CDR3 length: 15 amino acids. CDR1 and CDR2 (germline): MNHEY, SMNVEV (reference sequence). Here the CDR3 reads CASSLSTGLNTEAFF. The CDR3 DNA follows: TGTGCCAGCAGTTTATCGACAGGGCTGAACACTGAAGCTTTCTTT.

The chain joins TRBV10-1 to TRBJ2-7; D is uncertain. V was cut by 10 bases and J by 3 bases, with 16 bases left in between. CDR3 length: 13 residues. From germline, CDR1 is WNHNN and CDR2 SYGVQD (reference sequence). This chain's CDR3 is CAIDCGYLYEQYF. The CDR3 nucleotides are TGCGCCATCGACTGCGGCTACCTCTACGAGCAGTACTTC.

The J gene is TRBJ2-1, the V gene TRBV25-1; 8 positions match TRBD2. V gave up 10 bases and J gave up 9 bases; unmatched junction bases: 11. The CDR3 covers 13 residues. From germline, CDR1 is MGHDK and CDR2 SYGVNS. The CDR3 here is CATTGGAGSEQFF. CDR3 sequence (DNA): TGTGCCACTACGGGGGGGGCAGGGAGTGAGCAGTTCTTC.

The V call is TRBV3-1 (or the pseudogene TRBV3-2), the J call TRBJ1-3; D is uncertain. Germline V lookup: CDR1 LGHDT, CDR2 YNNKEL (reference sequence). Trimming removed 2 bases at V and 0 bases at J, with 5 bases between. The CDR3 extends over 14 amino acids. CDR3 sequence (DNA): TGTGCCAGCAGCCAAAAGAGCTCTGGAAACACCATATATTTT. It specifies CASSQKSSGNTIYF.

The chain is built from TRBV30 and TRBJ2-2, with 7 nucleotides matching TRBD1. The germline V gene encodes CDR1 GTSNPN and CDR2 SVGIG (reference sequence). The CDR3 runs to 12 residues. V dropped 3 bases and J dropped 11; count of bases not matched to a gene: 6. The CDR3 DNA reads TGTGCCTGGAGAAATGGGGACAGAGAGCTGTTTTTT. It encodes CAWRNGDRELFF.

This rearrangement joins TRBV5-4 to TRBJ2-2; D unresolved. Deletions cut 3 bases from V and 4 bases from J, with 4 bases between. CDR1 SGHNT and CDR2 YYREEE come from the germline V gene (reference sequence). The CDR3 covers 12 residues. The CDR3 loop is CASSYGTGELFF. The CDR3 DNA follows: TGTGCCAGCAGCTACGGCACCGGGGAGCTGTTTTTT.

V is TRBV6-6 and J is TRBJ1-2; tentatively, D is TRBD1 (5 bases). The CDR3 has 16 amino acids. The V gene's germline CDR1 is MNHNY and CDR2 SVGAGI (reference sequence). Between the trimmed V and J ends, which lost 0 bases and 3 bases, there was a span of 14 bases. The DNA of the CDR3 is TGTGCCAGCAGTTACTCGTGGGGGACTCGGGACTATGGCTACACCTTC. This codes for CASSYSWGTRDYGYTF.

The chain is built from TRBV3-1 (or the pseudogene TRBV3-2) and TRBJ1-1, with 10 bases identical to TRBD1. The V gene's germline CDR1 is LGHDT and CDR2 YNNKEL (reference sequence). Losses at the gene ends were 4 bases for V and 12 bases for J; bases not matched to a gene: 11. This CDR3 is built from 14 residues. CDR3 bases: TGTGCCAGCAGCCGGAAGGGACAGGGGCTGGTGTCTTTCTTT. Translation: CASSRKGQGLVSFF.

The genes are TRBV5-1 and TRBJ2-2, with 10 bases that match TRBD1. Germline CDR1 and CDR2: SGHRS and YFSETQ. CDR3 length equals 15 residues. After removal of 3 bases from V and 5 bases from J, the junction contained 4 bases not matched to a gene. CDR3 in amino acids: CASSSDRGRTGELFF. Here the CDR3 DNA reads TGCGCCAGCAGCTCCGACAGGGGGCGAACCGGGGAGCTGTTTTTT.